This TCR beta chain was identified during a study of T cells after yellow fever vaccination. Study-wide results and caveats: Researchers report a weaker secondary response that nonetheless peaked faster, day 5 versus 15.

Per germline, CDR1 SGHVS and CDR2 FNYEAQ. Trimming took 5 bases from V and 5 from J, leaving 19 bases between them. The CDR3 spans 15 residues. TCRdb reprocessed the 5' RACE reads with MiXCR, giving one entry per CDR3 protein. The sample lists more than 95,000 distinct CDR3 sequences; 12% to 15% were seen once. As for this clonotype: Its cognate antigen is unknown.

Sequencing used CD8+ T cells sorted from PBMCs, obtained 5 days after the yellow fever booster vaccination. This sequence originates from a man between 18 and 29 years old who received the YFV17D yellow fever vaccine. The V call is TRBV7-6, the J call TRBJ2-7; either TRBD1 or TRBD2 may fit D (5 bases each). The CDR3 DNA follows: TGTGCCAGCAGCCTCAGGGACGGTCTAAGGGACGAGCAGTACTTC. It codes for CASSLRDGLRDEQYF.